A single sample gave rise to the 7 T cell receptor beta chains below, sequenced in a study of T and B cells in COVID-19 patients. TRB was amplified from about 250-500 ng of blood genomic DNA. TRB rearrangements were amplified by multiplex PCR with BIOMED2 TRB-A/B primers. One entry per CDR3 protein, called by TCRdb with MiXCR from the multiplex PCR reads. The sample includes over 10,000 distinct CDR3 sequences, 30% of them seen just once. Sequencing was performed on blood. These receptors were collected from a human donor who had recovered from COVID-19.

About this clonotype itself: This may come from a read error, since a much larger clone is one base off. The chain combines TRBV28 with TRBJ1-4; D unresolved. This CDR3 contains 15 residues. The germline CDR1 and CDR2 sequences are MDHEN and SYDVKM. The CDR3 is CACSLFRGTNEKLFF. Written as DNA, the CDR3 is TGTGCCTGCAGTTTATTCCGAGGAACTAATGAAAAACTGTTTTTT.

This clonotype showed up just a few times. The chain uses TRBV7-2 and TRBJ1-6, with 8 bases lining up with TRBD1. V lost 6 bases, J lost 7 bases, and 20 bases stayed unmatched. The CDR3 is made up of 19 amino acids. CDR1 is SGHTA and CDR2 is FQGNSA in the germline V gene. The CDR3 DNA follows: TGTGCCAGCAGAAGACTCGGACAGGGACTAATATCCTCCAATTCACCCCTCCACTTT. Protein: CASRRLGQGLISSNSPLHF.

This clonotype was seen more than once but under ten times. The chain joins TRBV19 to TRBJ1-5, with no clear D. Trimming removed 4 bases from V and 3 bases from J, with 13 bases in between. Germline loops: CDR1 LNHDA, CDR2 SQIVND (reference sequence). The CDR3 contains 15 residues. This CDR3 is CASSREFRDNQPQHF. DNA of the CDR3: TGTGCCAGTAGTAGGGAATTTCGGGACAATCAGCCCCAGCATTTT.

The genes are TRBV6-5 and TRBJ1-2; 7 bases are a match to TRBD1. This CDR3 is built from 16 residues. Germline V gene data show CDR1 as MNHEY and CDR2 as SVGAGI. Unmatched junction bases numbered 17, after V lost 10 bases and J lost 3 bases. CDR3 coding DNA: TGTGCCAACAGAAGGACAGGATCAGGTTTTTACTATGGCTACACCTTC. Residues: CANRRTGSGFYYGYTF.

Details on this clonotype: A read error may be the cause here, since a much bigger clone is one base away. The V gene is TRBV15, the J gene TRBJ1-5; D not resolved. Germline-derived CDR1 and CDR2 are LNHNV and YYDKDF (reference sequence). Trimming removed 6 bases from V and 0 bases from J, with 9 bases in between. This CDR3 contains 14 residues. In DNA form, the CDR3 reads TGTGCCACCAGTGTTGAAAGTAGCAATCAGCCCCAGCATTTT. Translating gives CATSVESSNQPQHF.

The chain links TRBV29-1 to TRBJ2-7, with 8 bases matching TRBD1. Germline trimming cut 4 bases from V and 2 bases from J; bases unmatched to any gene: 4. This CDR3 has 13 residues. CDR1 is SQVTM and CDR2 is ANQGSEA in the germline V gene. CDR3 nucleotides: TGCAGCGTTGTTAAGGACAGGGCCTACGAGCAGTACGTC. Its protein is CSVVKDRAYEQYV.

This chain connects TRBV6-2 or TRBV6-3 to TRBJ1-5; tentatively, D is TRBD1 (6 bases). Germline values: CDR1 MNHEY, CDR2 SVGEGT. The CDR3 loop spans 14 amino acids. Trimming pared 5 bases from V and 3 bases from J, leaving 11 bases between. The CDR3 nucleotides are TGTGCCAGCAGTAAGGGGGACGTCAATCAGCCCCAGCATTTT. It translates to CASSKGDVNQPQHF.